These 15 T cell receptor beta chains were sequenced from one sample in a study of shared clonotypes between healthy human individuals. Libraries were prepared by immunoSEQ multiplex PCR; TCRdb keeps only in-frame clonotypes and omits some of them. The table includes roughly 720,000 clones, roughly 91% detected once. The sequencing input was memory CD8+ T cells from PBMCs. Noted subset: CD45RO+ cells pooled with CCR7-negative TemRA cells. These receptors were taken from a young man in good health. Some clones in this sample may be carry-over from other donors' samples.

This clone showed up just once. The genes are TRBV6-1 and TRBJ1-1, with D tentatively TRBD1 (5 bases). The CDR3 sequence is 14 residues long. From germline, CDR1 is MNHNS and CDR2 SASEGT. V was clipped by 6 bases and J by 6 bases, with 17 bases between them. The CDR3: CASRDWGKPAEAFF. The CDR3 DNA sequence: TGTGCCAGCAGAGATTGGGGGAAACCGGCTGAAGCTTTCTTT.

This clone was observed a handful of times. The rearrangement uses TRBV25-1 and TRBJ1-5; weak D call: TRBD1 (5 bases). Germline lookup yields CDR1 MGHDK and CDR2 SYGVNS. This CDR3 has 12 residues. V lost 2 bases to trimming and J lost 7 bases, with 6 bases between them. The CDR3 region has the DNA TGTGCCAGCAGTGAAGGGGGGCAGCCCCAGCATTTT. Protein: CASSEGGQPQHF.

The chain combines TRBV15 with TRBJ1-5, with a weak D call TRBD1 (5 bases). Germline V gene sequence: CDR1 LNHNV, CDR2 YYDKDF (reference sequence). CDR3 length: 15 residues. V was pared by 6 bases and J by 2 bases, with 14 bases between. The CDR3: CATSLRWGGNQPQHF. The CDR3 nucleotides read TGTGCCACCAGTCTAAGATGGGGGGGCAATCAGCCCCAGCATTTT.

This clone occurred a few times. The rearrangement uses TRBV19 and TRBJ1-5; unclear D gene. The CDR3 is made up of 14 amino acids. From germline, CDR1 is LNHDA and CDR2 SQIVND (reference sequence). V gave up 3 bases and J gave up 0 bases, with 6 bases separating them. CDR3 protein: CASSIMDSNQPQHF. In nucleotides, the CDR3 is TGTGCCAGTAGTATTATGGATAGCAATCAGCCCCAGCATTTT. The whole variable domain, filled in from reference TRBV19 and TRBJ1-5, reads DGGITQSPKYLFRKEGQNVTLSCEQNLNHDAMYWYRQDPGQGLRLIYYSQIVNDFQKGDIAEGYSVSREKKESFPLTVTSAQKNPTAFYLCASSIMDSNQPQHFGDGTRLSIL.

The chain recombines TRBV7-9 with TRBJ1-2, with 7 positions matching TRBD1. CDR1 and CDR2 (germline): SEHNR, FQNEAQ (reference sequence). This CDR3 has 14 amino acids. The V and J ends lost 2 bases and 7 bases, in that order; junction bases with no gene match: 7. In nucleotides, the CDR3 is TGTGCCAGCAGCTTAACAGGGGTTGGAGGTGGCTACACCTTC. This encodes CASSLTGVGGGYTF.

This clone was seen a few times. A read error is likely here: a far larger clone is one base away. The same CDR3 is also encoded by other DNA sequences in this sample. The chain joins TRBV9 to TRBJ2-2; D could derive from TRBD1 or TRBD2 (7 bases each). The CDR3 runs 17 residues. CDR1 is SGDLS and CDR2 is YYNGEE in the germline V gene. CDR3 bases: TGTGCCCGCAGCGTAGATCCAGGGGGGGGACACACCGGGGAGCTGTTTTTT. This gives the protein CARSVDPGGGHTGELFF.

CDR3 nucleotide sequence: TGTGCCAGCGCTACCTACGAGCAGTACTTC. Its translation is CASATYEQYF. The chain uses TRBV28 and TRBJ2-7; D is ambiguous. The germline V gene has CDR1 MDHEN and CDR2 SYDVKM. The CDR3 sequence is 10 residues long. V shed 8 bases and J shed 2 bases, with 4 bases lying between them.

V and J are TRBV6-6 and TRBJ2-7; 8 bases agree with TRBD2. Germline CDR1 MNHNY, CDR2 SVGAGI (reference sequence). The CDR3 length is 14 residues. V trimming: 5 bases; J trimming: 3 bases; junction bases outside the gene matches: 6. The CDR3 loop is CASSPLAGFYEQYF. The CDR3 bases are TGTGCCAGCAGTCCTCTAGCGGGCTTCTACGAGCAGTACTTC.

The chain links TRBV9 to TRBJ2-3; TRBD2 might be the D (5 bases). V gave up 1 base and J gave up 0 bases, with 15 bases separating them. This CDR3 spans 17 amino acids. Germline V CDR1 and CDR2: SGDLS, YYNGEE. CDR3 sequence (DNA): TGTGCCAGCAGCGTACTGAATGGACTCATTAGCACAGATACGCAGTATTTT. This codes for CASSVLNGLISTDTQYF.

V is TRBV7-6 and J is TRBJ2-7; TRBD1 might be the D (7 bases). The germline V gene encodes CDR1 SGHVS and CDR2 FNYEAQ. The CDR3 extends over 15 amino acids. V was trimmed by 5 bases and J by 4 bases, leaving 18 bases between them. The CDR3 region has the DNA TGTGCCAGCAGCCCCGCCCTTTCAGGGGGGTACGAGCAGTACTTC. The encoded protein is CASSPALSGGYEQYF.

The chain combines TRBV19 with TRBJ1-2; D is uncertain. V lost 4 bases to trimming and J lost 4 bases, with 19 bases between them. Germline CDR1 LNHDA, CDR2 SQIVND (reference sequence). The CDR3 length is 16 residues. Here the CDR3 reads CASSTAPDWEIYGYTF. The CDR3 DNA is TGTGCCAGTAGTACCGCGCCTGACTGGGAAATCTATGGCTACACCTTC.

This chain links TRBV19 with TRBJ1-2; D gene ambiguous. Trimming took 7 bases from V and 4 from J, leaving 4 bases between them. The germline CDR1 and CDR2 sequences are LNHDA and SQIVND (reference sequence). This CDR3 spans 10 amino acids. The CDR3, as DNA: TGTGCCAGTAAGGGCTATGGCTACACCTTC. Protein: CASKGYGYTF.

V and J are TRBV6-6 and TRBJ2-3; the match to TRBD2 covers 9 bases. Trimming cost V 5 bases and J 6 bases; bases outside gene matches: 6. CDR1 and CDR2 (germline): MNHNY, SVGAGI (reference sequence). CDR3 length: 14 amino acids. CDR3 residues: CASSLAGSADTQYF. CDR3 sequence (DNA): TGTGCCAGCAGTCTAGCGGGATCGGCGGATACGCAGTATTTT.

As regards this clone: Different DNA sequences within this sample yield the same CDR3. The J gene is TRBJ2-7, the V gene TRBV27; TRBD1 agrees at 7 bases. V was clipped by 2 bases and J by 7 bases; unmatched bases: 5. The CDR3 loop spans 13 amino acids. The germline CDR1 and CDR2 sequences are MNHEY and SMNVEV (reference sequence). The CDR3 nucleotides are TGTGCCAGCAGTTTAAGGGGGCCAGGGGAGCAGTACTTC. It yields the protein CASSLRGPGEQYF.

Worth noting for this clone: The same CDR3 arises from other DNA sequences in this sample as well. The V call is TRBV27, the J call TRBJ2-7, with TRBD2 matching 13 bases. Germline V gives CDR1 MNHEY, CDR2 SMNVEV (reference sequence). This CDR3 spans 14 amino acids. Trimming took 4 bases from V and 3 from J; bases not matched to a gene: 0. CDR3 coding DNA: TGTGCCAGCAGTTGGACTAGCGGGAGCTACGAGCAGTACTTC. Translated: CASSWTSGSYEQYF.